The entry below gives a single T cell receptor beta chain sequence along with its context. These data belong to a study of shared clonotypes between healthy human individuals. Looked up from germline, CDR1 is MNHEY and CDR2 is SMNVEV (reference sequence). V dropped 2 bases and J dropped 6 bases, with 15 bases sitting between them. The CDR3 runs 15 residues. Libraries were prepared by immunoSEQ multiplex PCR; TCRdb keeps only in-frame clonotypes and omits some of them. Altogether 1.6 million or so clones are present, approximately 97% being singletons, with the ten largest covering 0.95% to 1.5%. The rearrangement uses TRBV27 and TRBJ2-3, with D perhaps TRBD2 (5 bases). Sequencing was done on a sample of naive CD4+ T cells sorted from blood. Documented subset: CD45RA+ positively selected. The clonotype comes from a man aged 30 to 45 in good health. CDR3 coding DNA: TGTGCCAGCAGTTTACGGCAGCTGAGAGGGGATACGCAGTATTTT. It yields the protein CASSLRQLRGDTQYF.